Presented here are 20 T cell receptor beta chains from one specimen sequenced in a study of T cell repertoires in cytomegalovirus infection. TCRdb passed the reads through MiXCR, listing each CDR3 protein once. The sample contains about 190,000 distinct CDR3 sequences, 8% to 10% of which appear only once. Material for sequencing was PBMCs. The receptors were gathered from a human donor in good health (CMV status not recorded). Some clones in this sample may be carry-over from other donors' samples.

This clonotype has a count of ten or more. The chain carries TRBV2 and TRBJ1-2, with a weak D call TRBD1 (5 bases). Trimming removed 6 bases from V and 4 bases from J, with 15 bases in between. The CDR3 runs 14 residues. Germline V gene sequence: CDR1 SNHLY, CDR2 FYNNEI. In DNA, the CDR3 is TGTGCCAGCAGCGCCGCCCAGGGTCCCTATGGCTACACCTTC. Translating gives CASSAAQGPYGYTF. Supplemented by reference TRBV2 and TRBJ1-2, the full variable domain reads EPEVTQTPSHQVTQMGQEVILRCVPISNHLYFYWYRQILGQKVEFLVSFYNNEISEKSEIFDDQFSVERPDGSNFTLKIRSTKLEDSAMYFCASSAAQGPYGYTFGSGTRLTVV.

There are many counts of this clonotype. The rearrangement joins TRBV28 to TRBJ1-5, with unresolved D. V lost 6 bases and J 0 bases, leaving 9 bases between the germline ends. Looked up from germline, CDR1 is MDHEN and CDR2 is SYDVKM. The CDR3 has 14 residues. CDR3 region: CASSYDNSNQPQHF. CDR3 bases: TGTGCCAGCAGCTATGACAATAGCAATCAGCCCCAGCATTTT.

This clonotype is categorized as medium-sized. The chain has TRBV7-2 and TRBJ2-1, with D unclear. The V gene's germline CDR1 is SGHTA and CDR2 FQGNSA. Trimming took off 5 bases at V and 9 bases at J, with 17 bases between the two ends. The CDR3 totals 14 residues. The CDR3 sequence is CASSHAPLASEQFF. The CDR3 coding sequence is TGTGCCAGCAGCCACGCTCCCCTTGCCAGTGAGCAGTTCTTC.

The table lists this clonotype with many counts. The chain links TRBV28 to TRBJ2-7; D perhaps matches TRBD1 (5 bases). V lost 2 bases and J 4 bases, leaving 9 bases between the germline ends. Germline V gene sequence: CDR1 MDHEN, CDR2 SYDVKM. CDR3 length equals 13 residues. CDR3 in DNA: TGTGCCAGCAGTTTAGTCAGGGAATACGAGCAGTACTTC. This sequence encodes CASSLVREYEQYF.

The chain couples TRBV4-3 to TRBJ1-1; tentatively, D is TRBD1 (5 bases). Germline CDR1 is LGHNA and CDR2 is YSLEER. V dropped 0 bases and J dropped 8 bases, with 10 bases sitting between them. The CDR3 runs to 13 residues. Here the CDR3 DNA reads TGCGCCAGCAGCCAAGATTTCAGGGAGGAAGCTTTCTTT. Its translation is CASSQDFREEAFF.

This clonotype was counted at least ten times. The chain recombines TRBV7-2 with TRBJ1-5, with TRBD1 matching 9 bases. The CDR3 has 15 residues. The junction had 5 bases not matched to a gene; V was cut back by 1 base and J by 7 bases. Germline V lookup: CDR1 SGHTA, CDR2 FQGNSA. CDR3 protein: CASSLDTGGGQPQHF. The CDR3 DNA is TGTGCCAGCAGCTTAGACACAGGGGGCGGACAGCCCCAGCATTTT.

In its sample, this clonotype was seen many times. The chain is built from TRBV7-8 and TRBJ2-1, with 9 positions matching TRBD2. Looked up from germline, CDR1 is SGHVS and CDR2 is FQNEAQ. The CDR3 length is 16 residues. V was clipped by 5 bases and J by 7 bases; unmatched bases: 12. The CDR3 spells CASSTRVAGDVNEQFF. DNA for the CDR3: TGTGCCAGCAGCACTAGGGTAGCGGGAGATGTGAATGAGCAGTTCTTC.

This clonotype was picked up many times. The rearrangement joins TRBV29-1 to TRBJ2-7, with TRBD2 matching over 12 bases. CDR3 length equals 13 residues. The V segment lost 8 bases and the J segment 3 bases; nucleotides outside the gene matches: 5. Germline lookup yields CDR1 SQVTM and CDR2 ANQGSEA. The CDR3 loop is CSMTSGSGYEQYF. DNA of the CDR3: TGCAGCATGACTAGCGGGAGTGGCTACGAGCAGTACTTC.

At least ten counts were recorded for this clonotype. The rearrangement links TRBV6-4 to TRBJ2-7; perhaps TRBD1 as D (6 bases). The CDR3 spans 14 residues. Germline CDR1 MRHNA, CDR2 SNTAGT. Trimming left V 1 base short and J 3 bases short, with 10 bases between. The CDR3 coding sequence is TGTGCCAGCAGTGACTTATGGGGGCACTACGAGCAGTACTTC. Its protein product is CASSDLWGHYEQYF.

The sample holds many counts of this clonotype. The J gene is TRBJ1-2, the V gene TRBV7-2; 7 bases agree with TRBD1. Germline V gives CDR1 SGHTA, CDR2 FQGNSA. The CDR3 covers 13 residues. The J segment lost 4 bases and the V segment lost 5 bases, leaving 4 bases of the junction unmatched. CDR3 sequence reads: CASSEGTVYGYTF. Written as DNA, the CDR3 is TGTGCCAGCAGCGAGGGGACAGTCTATGGCTACACCTTC.

CDR3 sequence reads: CSASSSGTGRGYTF. CDR3 nucleotide sequence: TGCAGTGCTTCTAGCTCCGGGACAGGAAGGGGCTACACCTTC. This sequence joins TRBV20-1 and TRBJ1-2, with 8 bases identical to TRBD1. The V and J ends lost 5 bases and 8 bases, in that order; junction bases with no gene match: 13. The V gene's germline CDR1 is DFQATT and CDR2 SNEGSKA (reference sequence). This CDR3 comprises 14 residues.

This clonotype was picked up many times. The V gene is TRBV7-2, the J gene TRBJ1-3; tentatively, D is TRBD1 (6 bases). The CDR3 totals 17 residues. V was cut by 0 bases and J by 2 bases, with 14 bases left in between. CDR1 and CDR2 (germline): SGHTA, FQGNSA. The CDR3 DNA follows: TGTGCCAGCAGCTTAGCGGTGGGTTCAGGGGCTGGAAACACCATATATTTT. This encodes CASSLAVGSGAGNTIYF.

The V and J genes are TRBV7-9 and TRBJ1-1; 10 positions agree with TRBD1. The V gene end was trimmed by 5 bases and the J gene end by 0 bases; junction bases not matched to a gene: 9. Germline V CDR1 and CDR2: SEHNR, FQNEAQ (reference sequence). This CDR3 has 17 residues. This CDR3 reads CASSVRQGARMNTEAFF. The CDR3 DNA sequence: TGTGCCAGCAGCGTCAGACAGGGGGCTCGTATGAACACTGAAGCTTTCTTT.

This clonotype was seen a few times. The chain joins TRBV29-1 to TRBJ2-3, with TRBD1 as a possible D gene (6 bases). Germline lookup yields CDR1 SQVTM and CDR2 ANQGSEA. The CDR3 runs 13 residues. Trimming took off 2 bases at V and 5 bases at J, with 11 bases between the two ends. CDR3 nucleotide sequence: TGCAGCGTTGAATCACAGGGATTAGATACGCAGTATTTT. It encodes CSVESQGLDTQYF.

This clonotype has at least ten counts. This sequence joins TRBV7-2 and TRBJ1-4, with TRBD1 matching over 7 bases. Germline V CDR1 and CDR2: SGHTA, FQGNSA. J lost 7 bases, V lost 5 bases, and 4 bases had no gene match. The CDR3 consists of 13 residues. This CDR3 is CASSAGGSEKLFF. The DNA of the CDR3 is TGTGCCAGCAGCGCAGGGGGAAGTGAAAAACTGTTTTTT.

This clonotype was found a few times. The CDR3 region has the DNA TGCGCCAGCAGAATGACCTCTAACTATGGCTACACCTTC. Protein product: CASRMTSNYGYTF. V gene TRBV10-2 combines with J gene TRBJ1-2; D gene ambiguous. The CDR3 loop spans 13 amino acids. Trimming cost V 6 bases and J 0 bases, with 8 bases left between them. Germline V CDR1 and CDR2: WSHSY, SAAADI.

The rearrangement joins TRBV15 to TRBJ2-7; 8 positions agree with TRBD2. In germline, CDR1 is LNHNV, CDR2 YYDKDF (reference sequence). V trimming: 0 bases; J trimming: 0 bases; junction bases outside the gene matches: 7. This CDR3 comprises 17 residues. The CDR3 coding sequence is TGTGCCACCAGCAGAGACGGCGGGAGCGGGAGCTCCTACGAGCAGTACTTC. Residues: CATSRDGGSGSSYEQYF.

The chain is built from TRBV7-9 and TRBJ1-1; D perhaps matches TRBD1 (6 bases). V was cut by 2 bases and J by 1 base, with 14 bases left in between. This CDR3 has 16 amino acids. Germline V CDR1 and CDR2: SEHNR, FQNEAQ (reference sequence). Here the CDR3 DNA reads TGTGCCAGCAGCTTACTGGGGGGGGCCAGGAACACTGAAGCTTTCTTT. It is translated as CASSLLGGARNTEAFF.

This clonotype appeared a few times. The chain joins TRBV20-1 to TRBJ2-3; 9 bases align to TRBD2. This CDR3 region has 14 residues. The J segment lost 4 bases and the V segment lost 3 bases, leaving 5 bases of the junction unmatched. Germline V lookup: CDR1 DFQATT, CDR2 SNEGSKA (reference sequence). CDR3 bases: TGCAGTGCTAGTGGCGGGGGGGCACCAGATACGCAGTATTTT. Translation gives CSASGGGAPDTQYF.

This clonotype has a count of ten or more. The genes are TRBV5-1 and TRBJ1-6; D perhaps matches TRBD1 (6 bases). The V gene's germline CDR1 is SGHRS and CDR2 YFSETQ. The CDR3 loop spans 14 amino acids. The germline V and J ends were trimmed by 1 base and 5 bases, with 7 bases remaining between them. CDR3 sequence reads: CASSLNRDNSPLHF. The CDR3 bases are TGCGCCAGCAGCTTGAACAGGGATAATTCACCCCTCCACTTT.